Listed below are T cell receptor beta chains from one sample, sequenced in a study of blood T cell repertoires in COVID-19. The repertoire was sequenced with immunoSEQ multiplex PCR; TCRdb's copy has only in-frame clones and lacks some. The table shows about 190,000 clones, with more than 65% occurring only once. Sequencing input: PBMCs or T cells enriched from blood (not recorded which). All receptors derive from a woman in her 50s with acute COVID-19. The CDR3 runs from the conserved cysteine through the conserved F or W. Each record gives: V gene, D gene, J gene, clone size, CDR3 DNA, CDR3 protein. D genes are given only for firm matches. The size of a clone is reported for some rows only, either as once, few or many, or as a class for expanded clones.

v_gene: TRBV28; d_gene: TRBD2; j_gene: TRBJ2-4; abundance: -; CDR3nt: TGTGCCAGCAGAGGGAGCCCGGGGGGAAACATTCAGTACTTC; CDR3aa: CASRGSPGGNIQYF
v_gene: TRBV5-6; d_gene: -; j_gene: TRBJ1-2; abundance: -; CDR3nt: TGTGCCAGCAGCCTGGGACAATTGGGCCCTTGGGGCTACACCTTC; CDR3aa: CASSLGQLGPWGYTF
v_gene: TRBV18; d_gene: -; j_gene: TRBJ1-1; abundance: -; CDR3nt: TGTGCCAGCTCACCACAACAGGGGAACACTGAAGCTTTCTTT; CDR3aa: CASSPQQGNTEAFF
v_gene: TRBV5-4; d_gene: -; j_gene: TRBJ2-2; abundance: -; CDR3nt: TGTGCCAGCAGCTTAGCCGGACTGAACACCGGGGAGCTGTTTTTT; CDR3aa: CASSLAGLNTGELFF
v_gene: TRBV9; d_gene: -; j_gene: TRBJ1-2; abundance: -; CDR3nt: TGTGCCAGCAGTCTTAACATGGGGCACTATGGCTACACCTTC; CDR3aa: CASSLNMGHYGYTF
v_gene: TRBV7-8; d_gene: TRBD2; j_gene: TRBJ2-3; abundance: -; CDR3nt: TGTGCCAGCAGCCCGGGCCTAGCGGTGCCGGATACGCAGTATTTT; CDR3aa: CASSPGLAVPDTQYF
v_gene: TRBV5-4; d_gene: -; j_gene: TRBJ1-1; abundance: -; CDR3nt: TGTGCCAGTTCGGCCCCCGGGGGCACTGAAGCTTTCTTT; CDR3aa: CASSAPGGTEAFF
v_gene: TRBV7-3; d_gene: -; j_gene: TRBJ1-5; abundance: -; CDR3nt: TGTGCCAGCAGCTTCAGGGGTAGGGGCAATCAGCCCCAGCATTTT; CDR3aa: CASSFRGRGNQPQHF
v_gene: TRBV18; d_gene: -; j_gene: TRBJ2-5; abundance: -; CDR3nt: TGTGCCAGCTCACCACAGGGGATGGTAGAGACCCAGTACTTC; CDR3aa: CASSPQGMVETQYF
v_gene: TRBV2; d_gene: TRBD1; j_gene: TRBJ1-6; abundance: -; CDR3nt: TGTGCCAGCAGTGGACAGGGGAGCTCCTATAATTCACCCCTCCACTTT; CDR3aa: CASSGQGSSYNSPLHF
v_gene: TRBV6-5; d_gene: -; j_gene: TRBJ1-2; abundance: once; CDR3nt: TGTGCCGCGGAAACGGGACATAGGAACTATGGCTACACCTTC; CDR3aa: CAAETGHRNYGYTF
v_gene: TRBV28; d_gene: -; j_gene: TRBJ2-3; abundance: -; CDR3nt: TGTGCCAGCAGTCTTAGGGGCGAGGGCACAGATACGCAGTATTTT; CDR3aa: CASSLRGEGTDTQYF
v_gene: TRBV28; d_gene: -; j_gene: TRBJ2-2; abundance: -; CDR3nt: TGTGCCAGCGAGGGCGATCTTGGCACCGGGGAGCTGTTTTTT; CDR3aa: CASEGDLGTGELFF
v_gene: TRBV18; d_gene: -; j_gene: TRBJ1-1; abundance: -; CDR3nt: TGTGCCAGCTCACCGGGCTTCACTGAAGCTTTCTTT; CDR3aa: CASSPGFTEAFF
v_gene: TRBV29-1; d_gene: TRBD2; j_gene: TRBJ2-1; abundance: once; CDR3nt: TGCAGCGTTGTCTCGAGACTAGCGGGGGGGCCATCCTACAATGAGCAGTTCTTC; CDR3aa: CSVVSRLAGGPSYNEQFF
v_gene: TRBV7-8; d_gene: TRBD1; j_gene: TRBJ1-1; abundance: few; CDR3nt: TGTGCCAGCAAAACAGGGGGTCACACTGAAGCTTTCTTT; CDR3aa: CASKTGGHTEAFF
v_gene: TRBV4-1; d_gene: -; j_gene: TRBJ1-1; abundance: -; CDR3nt: TGCGCCAGCAGCTCCCGAGGCCGGAACACTGAAGCTTTCTTT; CDR3aa: CASSSRGRNTEAFF
v_gene: TRBV19; d_gene: -; j_gene: TRBJ1-5; abundance: -; CDR3nt: TGTGCCACTCAGGAACTAGGACTCCCCCAGCATTTT; CDR3aa: CATQELGLPQHF